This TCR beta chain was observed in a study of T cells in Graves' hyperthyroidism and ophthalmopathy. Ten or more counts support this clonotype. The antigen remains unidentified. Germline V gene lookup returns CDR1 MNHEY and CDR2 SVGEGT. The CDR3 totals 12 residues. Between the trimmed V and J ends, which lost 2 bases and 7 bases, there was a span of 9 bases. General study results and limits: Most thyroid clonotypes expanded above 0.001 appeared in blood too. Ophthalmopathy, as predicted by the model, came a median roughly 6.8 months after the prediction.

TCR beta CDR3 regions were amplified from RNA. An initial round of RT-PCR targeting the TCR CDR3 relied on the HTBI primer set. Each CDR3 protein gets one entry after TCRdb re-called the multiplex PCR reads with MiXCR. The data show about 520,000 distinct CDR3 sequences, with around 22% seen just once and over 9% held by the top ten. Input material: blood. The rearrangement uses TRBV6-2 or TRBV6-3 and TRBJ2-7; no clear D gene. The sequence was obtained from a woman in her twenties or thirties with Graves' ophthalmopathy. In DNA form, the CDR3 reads TGTGCCAGCAGTTACAGGGTTATGGAGCAGTACTTC. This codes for CASSYRVMEQYF.